The next 25 T cell receptor beta chains were all read from a single sample in a study of shared T cell receptors in the human thymus (dated by TCRdb to the early 2020s). Library preparation used the immunoSEQ multiplex PCR assay. TCRdb holds this immuneACCESS table with in-frame rearrangements only. Some clones are missing; in checked studies, unresolved V genes explain under half, and the rest has no known cause. The sample table shows under 850,000 clones, and around 87% are seen once. The ten most abundant clones make up 0.0085% to 0.012% of the sample. This sample also appeared in a second study, on human thymus T cells.

Sequencing was carried out using thymocytes. The origin of the receptors is a boy less than two years old with a congenital heart defect. Donor details come from another sample of the same person, matched by shared clones.

CDR3 sequence: CASSPGGQGPWGYTF. The CDR3 nucleotides read TGCGCCAGCAGCCCCGGGGGACAGGGACCTTGGGGCTACACCTTC. V usage is TRBV5-1 and J usage is TRBJ1-2, with 9 bases lining up with TRBD1. CDR1 is SGHRS, CDR2 YFSETQ, per germline. The V gene end was trimmed by 4 bases and the J gene end by 8 bases; junction bases not matched to a gene: 12. CDR3 size: 15 residues.

V is TRBV6-5 and J is TRBJ2-7, with D possibly being TRBD2 (6 bases). This CDR3 region has 16 residues. The V gene's germline CDR1 is MNHEY and CDR2 SVGAGI. Trimming pared 4 bases from V and 7 bases from J, leaving 23 bases between. The CDR3: CASSSTLAHAVWEQYF. CDR3 in DNA: TGTGCCAGCAGTTCAACCCTAGCGCACGCCGTATGGGAGCAGTACTTC.

On this clone itself: A junction boundary mismatches the germline segment, possibly from a read error. The rearrangement joins TRBV7-9 to TRBJ2-7; TRBD2 matches 9 bases. This CDR3 region has 14 residues. Germline-derived CDR1 and CDR2 are SEHNR and FQNEAQ (reference sequence). The CDR3 loop is CASSRLAASYEQYF. CDR3 DNA sequence: TGTGCCAGCAGCCGACTAGCGGCTTCCTATGAGCAGTACTTC.

V and J are TRBV7-4 and TRBJ2-5, with TRBD2 matching 9 bases. V gave up 2 bases and J gave up 4 bases; unmatched junction bases: 5. Germline V gives CDR1 SGHVT, CDR2 SQSDAQ. The CDR3 has 15 amino acids. CDR3 nucleotides: TGTGCCAGCAGCTTACGCCTAGCGGGAATAGAGACCCAGTACTTC. Translating gives CASSLRLAGIETQYF.

V and J are TRBV2 and TRBJ2-5; 8 bases fit TRBD2. There are 15 residues in the CDR3. The germline V gene encodes CDR1 SNHLY and CDR2 FYNNEI. Losses at the gene ends were 7 bases for V and 5 bases for J; bases not matched to a gene: 12. This chain's CDR3 is CASIRAGEFRETQYF. CDR3 nucleotides: TGTGCCAGCATTCGAGCGGGAGAGTTCAGGGAGACCCAGTACTTC.

The chain carries TRBV7-9 and TRBJ2-7, with 10 positions matching TRBD2. Germline-derived CDR1 and CDR2 are SEHNR and FQNEAQ (reference sequence). The CDR3 loop spans 15 amino acids. Unmatched junction bases numbered 7, after V lost 3 bases and J lost 5 bases. CDR3 sequence: CASSFLLAGDDEQYF. The CDR3 nucleotides read TGTGCCAGCAGCTTCTTGCTAGCGGGAGATGACGAGCAGTACTTC. Full variable domain (rest looked up from reference TRBV7-9 and TRBJ2-7): DTGVSQNPRHKITKRGQNVTFRCDPISEHNRLYWYRQTLGQGPEFLTYFQNEAQLEKSRLLSDRFSAERPKGSFSTLEIQRTEQGDSAMYLCASSFLLAGDDEQYFGPGTRLTVT.

The CDR3 is CASGRDTLAYEQYF. The DNA of the CDR3 is TGCGCCAGCGGCCGGGACACCTTAGCCTACGAGCAGTACTTC. The gene calls are TRBV5-1 and TRBJ2-7; D may be TRBD1 (6 bases). Germline CDR1 and CDR2: SGHRS and YFSETQ. Trimming left V 7 bases short and J 2 bases short, with 16 bases between. The CDR3 is 14 residues long.

The chain joins TRBV19 to TRBJ2-7; a possible D gene is TRBD1 (6 bases). This CDR3 spans 13 amino acids. Germline CDR1 is LNHDA and CDR2 is SQIVND (reference sequence). V was clipped by 2 bases and J by 5 bases, with 10 bases between them. CDR3 region: CASSIQGFDEQYF. In DNA, the CDR3 is TGTGCCAGTAGTATACAGGGGTTTGACGAGCAGTACTTC.

Comment on this clone: A read error may produce the germline difference seen at one junction end. The rearrangement joins TRBV27 to TRBJ2-7, with D perhaps matching TRBD2 (7 bases). The CDR3 length is 18 residues. CDR1 is MNHEY and CDR2 is SMNVEV in the germline V gene (reference sequence). The CDR3 here is CASSCPGRGPDGIQGRHF. The CDR3 DNA reads as TGTGCCAGCAGTTGCCCCGGGCGGGGGCCTGACGGCATTCAGGGTAGGCACTTC.

J is TRBJ2-1 and V is TRBV15; TRBD2 aligns across 7 bases. Germline V gene data show CDR1 as LNHNV and CDR2 as YYDKDF (reference sequence). The CDR3 runs to 17 residues. V lost 1 base to trimming and J lost 0 bases; unmatched junction nucleotides: 6. CDR3 nucleotides: TGTGCCACCAGCAGAGGGGTAGCGGGTCCCTCCTACAATGAGCAGTTCTTC. It encodes CATSRGVAGPSYNEQFF.

This chain connects TRBV5-6 to TRBJ1-1; D not resolved. The CDR3 is made up of 15 amino acids. Germline V CDR1 and CDR2: SGHDT, YYEEEE. Deletions cut 1 base from V and 0 bases from J, with 10 bases between. The CDR3 DNA sequence: TGTGCCAGCAGCTTGCCAGGACTCATGAACACTGAAGCTTTCTTT. Amino acid sequence: CASSLPGLMNTEAFF.

The chain uses TRBV4-1 and TRBJ1-5, with D perhaps TRBD1 (6 bases). The CDR3 extends over 17 amino acids. The V gene lost 4 bases and the J gene lost 3 bases, with 19 bases spanning the gap. Germline V gives CDR1 MGHRA, CDR2 YSYEKL. CDR3 nucleotides: TGCGCCAGCAGCCTCCAGTCAGGGGCGACCCTCAATCAGCCCCAGCATTTT. It encodes CASSLQSGATLNQPQHF.

This chain links TRBV7-9 with TRBJ2-7; 16 nucleotides line up with TRBD2. The CDR3 contains 18 residues. Looked up from germline, CDR1 is SEHNR and CDR2 is FQNEAQ (reference sequence). Trimming removed 3 bases from V and 4 bases from J; junction bases left unmatched: 9. CDR3 nucleotides: TGTGCCAGCAGCTTGGGACTAGCGGGAGGGCCTTTAGTATACGAGCAGTACTTC. Residues: CASSLGLAGGPLVYEQYF.

The gene calls are TRBV6-5 and TRBJ1-1; weak D call: TRBD1 (5 bases). Germline V gives CDR1 MNHEY, CDR2 SVGAGI. The CDR3 sequence is 14 residues long. V was clipped by 6 bases and J by 1 base, with 12 bases between them. CDR3 bases: TGTGCCAGCAGAGTCGGGGGAAGGAACACTGAAGCTTTCTTT. It encodes CASRVGGRNTEAFF.

This chain uses TRBV7-9 with TRBJ2-7, with 7 bases fitting TRBD1. Looked up from germline, CDR1 is SEHNR and CDR2 is FQNEAQ (reference sequence). This CDR3 has 15 residues. The V segment lost 3 bases and the J segment 6 bases; nucleotides outside the gene matches: 11. The CDR3 region has the DNA TGTGCCAGCAGCTTTAAGGGGGCAATACAAGGCGAGCAGTACTTC. Translating gives CASSFKGAIQGEQYF.

The chain employs TRBV14 and TRBJ2-1; D gene ambiguous. The ends were cut back, 6 bases at V and 4 bases at J, with 16 bases in the middle. CDR1 is SGHDN, CDR2 FVKESK, per germline. This CDR3 region has 15 residues. This chain's CDR3 is CASRTSGQYYNEQFF. In nucleotides, the CDR3 is TGTGCCAGCAGAACATCTGGCCAATATTACAATGAGCAGTTCTTC.

The chain joins TRBV10-1 to TRBJ2-7, with D maybe TRBD2 (5 bases). Trimming took 7 bases from V and 6 from J, leaving 10 bases between them. The CDR3 spans 11 residues. Germline V gives CDR1 WNHNN, CDR2 SYGVQD (reference sequence). CDR3 sequence (DNA): TGCGCCAGCATTGGGGAGAGCGAGCAGTACTTC. Amino acids: CASIGESEQYF.

This chain joins TRBV11-2 and TRBJ2-7; 8 positions match TRBD2. The CDR3 contains 17 residues. CDR1 is SGHAT, CDR2 FQNNGV, per germline. The junction had 10 bases not matched to a gene; V was cut back by 0 bases and J by 3 bases. For the CDR3, the DNA is TGTGCCAGCAGCTTAGATCCCGGGACTAGGGTCCTCTACGAGCAGTACTTC. Amino acids: CASSLDPGTRVLYEQYF.

The rearrangement links TRBV21-1 to TRBJ1-2; the D call TRBD1 from the table was never checked on the DNA. TRBV21-1 is an annotated pseudogene. The CDR3 length is 17 residues. The CDR3 reads CASSLDRGPFDNYGYTF. The DNA for the CDR3 is TGTGCCAGCTCGTTAGACAGGGGCCCTTTTGATAACTATGGCTACACCTTC.

This clone appeared a single time. This chain links TRBV7-2 with TRBJ1-2, with 10 positions matching TRBD1. In germline, CDR1 is SGHTA, CDR2 FQGNSA. Trimming cost V 5 bases and J 1 base; bases outside gene matches: 10. There are 17 residues in the CDR3. CDR3 in amino acids: CASSLRTGGLFNYGYTF. The CDR3 DNA follows: TGTGCCAGCAGCCTCCGGACAGGGGGGCTTTTTAACTATGGCTACACCTTC.

The sample holds one count of this clone. The chain couples TRBV27 to TRBJ1-2, with 7 bases fitting TRBD1. The length of the CDR3 is 11 residues. With V trimmed by 11 bases and J by 5 bases, 5 bases remained unmatched. Germline values: CDR1 MNHEY, CDR2 SMNVEV (reference sequence). The CDR3, as DNA: TGTGCCTCCTCAGGGGGTTATGGCTACACCTTC. Encoded protein: CASSGGYGYTF.

The rearrangement links TRBV19 to TRBJ2-7, with 16 bases lining up with TRBD2. Germline V CDR1 and CDR2: LNHDA, SQIVND (reference sequence). V trimming: 3 bases; J trimming: 2 bases; junction bases outside the gene matches: 4. This CDR3 spans 17 amino acids. CDR3 amino acids: CASSIGTSGRAAYEQYF. CDR3 coding DNA: TGTGCCAGTAGTATCGGGACTAGCGGGAGGGCAGCCTACGAGCAGTACTTC.

This chain uses TRBV4-1 with TRBJ2-5, with 12 nucleotides matching TRBD2. V gave up 2 bases and J gave up 5 bases; unmatched junction bases: 9. This CDR3 region has 17 residues. CDR1 is MGHRA and CDR2 is YSYEKL in the germline V gene. In DNA form, the CDR3 reads TGCGCCAGCAGCCAACTCCCCGGGACTAGCGGGCGGGAGACCCAGTACTTC. Protein product: CASSQLPGTSGRETQYF.

The chain combines TRBV6-5 with TRBJ2-7, with TRBD1 matching 8 bases. The germline V gene encodes CDR1 MNHEY and CDR2 SVGAGI. The CDR3 consists of 13 residues. V dropped 5 bases and J dropped 5; count of bases not matched to a gene: 5. The CDR3 coding sequence is TGTGCCAGCAGTCGCCAGGGGGCGGACGAGCAGTACTTC. It translates to CASSRQGADEQYF.

This rearrangement joins TRBV7-9 to TRBJ1-3; D ambiguous. Germline loops: CDR1 SEHNR, CDR2 FQNEAQ (reference sequence). The CDR3 has 16 residues. V lost 0 bases, J lost 2 bases, and 11 bases lay in between. CDR3 sequence reads: CASSLALVATGNTIYF. CDR3 DNA: TGTGCCAGCAGCTTAGCGCTGGTAGCGACTGGAAACACCATATATTTT.